Following are 20 T cell receptor beta chains from one sample sequenced in a study of cytomegalovirus exposure and HLA in healthy donors. With 60 Vbeta and 13 Jbeta primers, the PCR was carried out. The protocol was immunoSEQ multiplex PCR, while the TCRdb copy is restricted to in-frame clones and leaves out a portion. The sample includes approximately 140,000 clones, over 60% of them seen just once. Source material: PBMCs. The receptors were sampled from a man aged 40-55 years in good health and CMV-seropositive.

This clone came up once. This chain links TRBV2 with TRBJ1-1; D possibly corresponds to TRBD1 (5 bases). The germline V and J ends were trimmed by 5 bases and 1 base, with 8 bases remaining between them. The CDR3 loop spans 13 amino acids. Germline V gene sequence: CDR1 SNHLY, CDR2 FYNNEI. The CDR3 sequence is CASSYQGNTEAFF. In DNA, the CDR3 is TGTGCCAGCAGTTATCAGGGGAACACTGAAGCTTTCTTT.

The rearrangement joins TRBV15 to TRBJ2-7; TRBD2 matches at 11 bases. The J segment lost 2 bases and the V segment lost 0 bases, leaving 15 bases of the junction unmatched. Germline CDR1 and CDR2: LNHNV and YYDKDF (reference sequence). The CDR3 sequence is 20 residues long. This chain's CDR3 is CATSREGTRGLAGATYEQYF. The CDR3 coding sequence is TGTGCCACCAGCAGAGAGGGGACTAGAGGACTAGCGGGCGCAACCTACGAGCAGTACTTC.

V usage is TRBV5-4 and J usage is TRBJ2-7; 10 nucleotides align to TRBD2. Germline lookup yields CDR1 SGHNT and CDR2 YYREEE (reference sequence). V trimming: 3 bases; J trimming: 2 bases; junction bases outside the gene matches: 5. The CDR3 extends over 15 amino acids. The CDR3 DNA reads TGTGCCAGCAGCTCAGGAGCGGGGGGGGCCTACGAGCAGTACTTC. Translation: CASSSGAGGAYEQYF. Filled out from reference TRBV5-4 and TRBJ2-7, the complete variable domain reads ETGVTQSPTHLIKTRGQQVTLRCSSQSGHNTVSWYQQALGQGPQFIFQYYREEENGRGNFPPRFSGLQFPNYSSELNVNALELDDSALYLCASSSGAGGAYEQYFGPGTRLTVT.

The chain has TRBV15 and TRBJ2-7, with a weak D call TRBD2 (6 bases). CDR1 LNHNV and CDR2 YYDKDF come from the germline V gene (reference sequence). This CDR3 has 13 amino acids. Trimming removed 10 bases from V and 0 bases from J, with 13 bases in between. DNA of the CDR3: TGTGCCAGCCGGGAGAGCACCTCCTACGAGCAGTACTTC. It yields the protein CASRESTSYEQYF.

The chain couples TRBV29-1 to TRBJ2-7; D is ambiguous. The CDR3 contains 13 residues. Germline loops: CDR1 SQVTM, CDR2 ANQGSEA. V was cut by 7 bases and J by 0 bases, with 13 bases left in between. The CDR3 nucleotides are TGCAGCGCCCGGTCTCACGGCTCCTACGAGCAGTACTTC. It translates to CSARSHGSYEQYF.

The chain employs TRBV23-1 and TRBJ2-1; 13 nucleotides agree with TRBD2. TRBV23-1 is noted as an ORF with a role that remains uncertain. V lost 0 bases to trimming and J lost 6 bases; unmatched junction nucleotides: 5. This CDR3 comprises 17 residues. The CDR3 reads CASSQSPLAGGGNEQFF. The CDR3 DNA is TGCGCCAGCAGTCAATCGCCACTAGCGGGAGGGGGCAATGAGCAGTTCTTC.

The rearrangement joins TRBV19 to TRBJ2-7; 7 bases are shared with TRBD1. The V segment lost 6 bases and the J segment 6 bases; nucleotides outside the gene matches: 14. Germline CDR1 reads LNHDA; CDR2 reads SQIVND (reference sequence). CDR3 length: 15 amino acids. CDR3 amino acids: CASSQGVGVASEQYF. The CDR3 bases are TGTGCCAGTAGCCAGGGGGTAGGGGTAGCATCCGAGCAGTACTTC.

This clone appeared a single time. V is TRBV27 and J is TRBJ2-7; a weak D match, TRBD2 (5 bases). With 5 bases removed from V and 3 bases from J, the gap between germline ends came to 14 bases. Per the germline V gene, CDR1 is MNHEY and CDR2 is SMNVEV (reference sequence). The CDR3 sequence is 14 residues long. The CDR3 coding sequence is TGTGCCAGCAGTAGAGGGCGGGCTGGCTACGAGCAGTACTTC. Translating gives CASSRGRAGYEQYF.

The chain links TRBV5-1 to TRBJ1-4, with a weak D call TRBD1 (6 bases). The CDR3 has 13 residues. V shed 1 base and J shed 6 bases, with 7 bases lying between them. Germline V gene sequence: CDR1 SGHRS, CDR2 YFSETQ. CDR3 nucleotides: TGCGCCAGCAGCTTGAAGGGGGATGAAAAACTGTTTTTT. This codes for CASSLKGDEKLFF.

The gene calls are TRBV9 and TRBJ2-1; 10 bases are shared with TRBD2. Germline CDR1 and CDR2: SGDLS and YYNGEE. This CDR3 contains 14 residues. Trimming removed 0 bases from V and 8 bases from J; junction bases left unmatched: 2. CDR3 DNA sequence: TGTGCCAGCAGCGTAGCTAGCGGGAGCGATGAGCAGTTCTTC. It translates to CASSVASGSDEQFF.

In DNA form, the CDR3 reads TGTGCCAGCAGCTGGGGCGGGGGAGAGACCCAGTACTTC. Translation gives CASSWGGGETQYF. The rearrangement links TRBV7-3 to TRBJ2-5, with TRBD2 matching 7 bases. Germline V gene data show CDR1 as SGHTA and CDR2 as FQGTGA. This CDR3 spans 13 amino acids. V shed 4 bases and J 4 bases; nucleotides not matched to a gene: 3. The whole variable domain, filled in from reference TRBV7-3 and TRBJ2-5, reads GAGVSQTPSNKVTEKGKYVELRCDPISGHTALYWYRQSLGQGPEFLIYFQGTGAADDSGLPNDRFFAVRPEGSVSTLKIQRTERGDSAVYLCASSWGGGETQYFGPGTRLLVL.

The chain couples TRBV4-1 to TRBJ1-5; 7 bases line up with TRBD1. The CDR3 loop spans 16 amino acids. V lost 1 base, J lost 7 bases, and 10 bases stayed unmatched. The germline CDR1 and CDR2 sequences are MGHRA and YSYEKL. The CDR3 DNA is TGCGCCAGCAGCCAAGGTATGATGACAGGGCGACAGCCCCAGCATTTT. This translates into CASSQGMMTGRQPQHF.

The chain uses TRBV5-1 and TRBJ2-7; TRBD2 aligns across 9 bases. The CDR3 runs to 19 residues. Germline assignment: CDR1 SGHRS and CDR2 YFSETQ. The V gene end was trimmed by 4 bases and the J gene end by 9 bases; junction bases not matched to a gene: 26. CDR3 DNA: TGCGCCAGCAGCCGAGGCGGGGGGGGATCGCGGGAGGCCCTTTTCGGGCAGTACTTC. Amino acids: CASSRGGGGSREALFGQYF. Full variable domain (remainder filled in from reference TRBV5-1 and TRBJ2-7): KAGVTQTPRYLIKTRGQQVTLSCSPISGHRSVSWYQQTPGQGLQFLFEYFSETQRNKGNFPGRFSGRQFSNSRSEMNVSTLELGDSALYLCASSRGGGGSREALFGQYFGPGTRLTVT.

The chain links TRBV5-4 to TRBJ2-5; 8 bases fit TRBD1. Trimming took 3 bases from V and 7 from J; bases not matched to a gene: 14. Germline CDR1 is SGHNT and CDR2 is YYREEE (reference sequence). This CDR3 has 16 amino acids. The CDR3: CASSSPIQGGKGTQYF. In DNA, the CDR3 is TGTGCCAGCAGCTCCCCCATACAGGGGGGCAAAGGGACCCAGTACTTC.

The chain recombines TRBV27 with TRBJ2-3; D not resolved. This CDR3 comprises 15 residues. V lost 5 bases to trimming and J lost 2 bases, with 14 bases between them. Per the germline V gene, CDR1 is MNHEY and CDR2 is SMNVEV (reference sequence). CDR3: CASSPVRGPTDTQYF. The CDR3 DNA follows: TGTGCCAGCAGTCCCGTCCGAGGCCCCACAGATACGCAGTATTTT.

V usage is TRBV28 and J usage is TRBJ2-7; 8 bases map to TRBD1. After removal of 8 bases from V and 4 bases from J, the junction contained 13 bases not matched to a gene. CDR1 and CDR2 (germline): MDHEN, SYDVKM. The CDR3 loop spans 15 amino acids. In DNA form, the CDR3 reads TGTGCCAGCCGCGCCTCAGGGGGCGCATTGTACGAGCAGTACTTC. Protein: CASRASGGALYEQYF.

The chain links TRBV6-1 to TRBJ1-4; 7 positions match TRBD1. The CDR3 is 15 amino acids. Germline CDR1 reads MNHNS; CDR2 reads SASEGT. The junction had 7 bases not matched to a gene; V was cut back by 4 bases and J by 5 bases. The CDR3 sequence is CASSARQGRNEKLFF. The CDR3 region has the DNA TGTGCCAGCAGTGCCCGACAGGGCCGAAATGAAAAACTGTTTTTT.

A remark on this clone: The sample holds other DNA sequences that translate to the same CDR3. The J gene is TRBJ1-1, the V gene TRBV2, with 7 bases matching TRBD1. The junction had 1 base not matched to a gene; V was cut back by 5 bases and J by 1 base. The V gene's germline CDR1 is SNHLY and CDR2 FYNNEI. The CDR3 has 13 amino acids. Here the CDR3 reads CASSRQGNTEAFF. CDR3 in DNA: TGTGCCAGCAGTAGACAGGGGAACACTGAAGCTTTCTTT.

The chain has TRBV27 and TRBJ2-3, with D perhaps TRBD2 (5 bases). Germline values: CDR1 MNHEY, CDR2 SMNVEV (reference sequence). CDR3 length: 14 amino acids. V was trimmed by 10 bases and J by 3 bases, leaving 17 bases between them. CDR3 sequence (DNA): TGTGCCACCCGCTCGACTGGCGGGACAGATACGCAGTATTTT. Amino acid sequence: CATRSTGGTDTQYF.

V is TRBV25-1 and J is TRBJ2-4; 7 nucleotides line up with TRBD1. Per germline, CDR1 MGHDK and CDR2 SYGVNS. J lost 2 bases, V lost 6 bases, and 4 bases had no gene match. The CDR3 runs to 14 residues. The DNA of the CDR3 is TGTGCCAGCAGGGAGACAGGGACCAAAAACATTCAGTACTTC. Translating gives CASRETGTKNIQYF.